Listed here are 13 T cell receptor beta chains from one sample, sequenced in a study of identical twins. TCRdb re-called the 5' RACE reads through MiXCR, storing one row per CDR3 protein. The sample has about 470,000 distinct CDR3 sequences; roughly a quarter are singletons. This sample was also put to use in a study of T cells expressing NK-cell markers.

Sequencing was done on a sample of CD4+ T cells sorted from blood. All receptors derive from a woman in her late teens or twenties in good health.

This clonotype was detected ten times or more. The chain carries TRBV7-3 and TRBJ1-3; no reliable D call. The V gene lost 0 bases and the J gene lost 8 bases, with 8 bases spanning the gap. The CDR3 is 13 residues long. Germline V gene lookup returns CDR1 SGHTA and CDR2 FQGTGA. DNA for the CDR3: TGTGCCAGCAGCTTAACCCGAGAGGACACCATATATTTT. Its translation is CASSLTREDTIYF.

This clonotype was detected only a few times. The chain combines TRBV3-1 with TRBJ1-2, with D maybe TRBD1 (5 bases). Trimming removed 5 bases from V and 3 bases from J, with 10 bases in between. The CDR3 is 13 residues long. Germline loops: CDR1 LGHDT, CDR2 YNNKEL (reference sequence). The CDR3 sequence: CASSNTRDYGYTF. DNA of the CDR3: TGTGCCAGCAGCAACACCAGGGACTATGGCTACACCTTC.

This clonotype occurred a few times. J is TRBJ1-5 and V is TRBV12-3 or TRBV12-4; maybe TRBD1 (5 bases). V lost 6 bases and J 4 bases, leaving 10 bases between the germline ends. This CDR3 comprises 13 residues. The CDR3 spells CASRPGGNQPQHF. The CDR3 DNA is TGTGCCAGCAGACCGGGGGGTAATCAGCCCCAGCATTTT.

The CDR3 bases are TGCAGTGCTGTCAGAGGGACAGACCATAGCAATCAGCCCCAGCATTTT. It specifies CSAVRGTDHSNQPQHF. The V and J genes are TRBV20-1 and TRBJ1-5; 7 bases are a match to TRBD1. Germline lookup yields CDR1 DFQATT and CDR2 SNEGSKA (reference sequence). There are 16 residues in the CDR3. Trimming took 5 bases from V and 0 from J; bases not matched to a gene: 10.

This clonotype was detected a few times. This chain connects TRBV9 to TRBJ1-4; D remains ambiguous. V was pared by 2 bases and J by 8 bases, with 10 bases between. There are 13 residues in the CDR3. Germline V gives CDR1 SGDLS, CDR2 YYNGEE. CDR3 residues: CASSVLPGEKLFF. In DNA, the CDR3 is TGTGCCAGCAGCGTCCTCCCGGGGGAAAAACTGTTTTTT.

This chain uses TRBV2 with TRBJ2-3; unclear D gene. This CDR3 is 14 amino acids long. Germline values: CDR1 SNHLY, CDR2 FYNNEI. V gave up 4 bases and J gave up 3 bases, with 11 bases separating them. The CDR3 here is CASSVGWWTDTQYF. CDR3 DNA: TGTGCCAGCAGTGTGGGGTGGTGGACAGATACGCAGTATTTT.

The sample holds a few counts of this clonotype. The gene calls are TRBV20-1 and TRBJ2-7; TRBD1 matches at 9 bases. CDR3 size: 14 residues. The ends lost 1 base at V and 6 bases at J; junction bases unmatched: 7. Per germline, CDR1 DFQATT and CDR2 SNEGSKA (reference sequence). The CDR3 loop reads CSARVRTGVSEQYF. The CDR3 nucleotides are TGCAGTGCTAGAGTAAGGACAGGGGTCTCCGAGCAGTACTTC.

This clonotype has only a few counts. The CDR3 bases are TGTGCCAGCACTATCGGACTGATAAATTCACCCCTCCACTTT. This sequence encodes CASTIGLINSPLHF. V and J are TRBV27 and TRBJ1-6; D is unclear. Per germline, CDR1 MNHEY and CDR2 SMNVEV (reference sequence). V shed 7 bases and J shed 7 bases, with 14 bases lying between them. CDR3 size: 14 residues.

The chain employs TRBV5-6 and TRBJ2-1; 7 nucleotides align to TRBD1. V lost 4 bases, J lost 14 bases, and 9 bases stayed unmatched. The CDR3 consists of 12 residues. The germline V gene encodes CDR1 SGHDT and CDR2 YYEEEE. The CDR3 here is CASSVDRHKEFF. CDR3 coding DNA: TGTGCCAGCAGCGTGGACAGGCACAAAGAGTTCTTC.

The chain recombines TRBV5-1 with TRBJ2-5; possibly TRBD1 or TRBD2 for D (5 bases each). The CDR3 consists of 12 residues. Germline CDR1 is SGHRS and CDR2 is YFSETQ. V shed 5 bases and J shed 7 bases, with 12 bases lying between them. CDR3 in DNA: TGCGCCAGCAGTCTTCATGGGGGGACCCAGTACTTC. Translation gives CASSLHGGTQYF.

The CDR3 reads CSAKRGQGAYGYTF. As DNA, the CDR3 is TGCAGTGCTAAAAGAGGACAGGGAGCCTATGGCTACACCTTC. V and J are TRBV20-1 and TRBJ1-2; 8 bases map to TRBD1. The CDR3 runs 14 residues. J gave up 4 bases and V 4 bases, and 8 bases lay outside the gene matches. Germline CDR1 is DFQATT and CDR2 is SNEGSKA (reference sequence).

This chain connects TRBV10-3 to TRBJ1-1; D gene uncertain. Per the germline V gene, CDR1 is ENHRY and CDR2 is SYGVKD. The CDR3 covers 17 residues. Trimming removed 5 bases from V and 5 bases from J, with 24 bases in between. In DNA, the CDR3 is TGTGCCATCAGTCGTCACACCGGGCAGGTGTTAGGGACTGAAGCTTTCTTT. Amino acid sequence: CAISRHTGQVLGTEAFF.

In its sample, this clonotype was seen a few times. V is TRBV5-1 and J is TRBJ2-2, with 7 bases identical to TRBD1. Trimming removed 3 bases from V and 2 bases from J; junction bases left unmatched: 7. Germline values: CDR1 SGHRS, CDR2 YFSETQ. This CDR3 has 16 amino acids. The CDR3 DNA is TGCGCCAGCAGCTCACAGGGGTCCCGTAACACCGGGGAGCTGTTTTTT. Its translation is CASSSQGSRNTGELFF.